The clone carrying this T cell receptor (beta chain) was found many times. Its cognate antigen is unknown. TCRdb re-called the 5' RACE reads through MiXCR, storing one row per CDR3 protein. The sample shows 150,000 or so distinct CDR3 sequences, under 4.5% of them seen only once. The data were taken from a study of identical twins. The study, taken as a whole, reports: Diverse VJ usage suggested most zero-insertion clonotypes were not invariant T cells. Memory repertoires lacked the insertion deficit that abundant cord blood beta clonotypes showed. Twin pairs had excess sharing that was weaker in beta out-of-frame sequences.

The receptor was isolated from a man younger than 30 in good health. Material: memory T cells sorted from blood.

The CDR3 nucleotides are TGTGCCAGCAGCGGAGGGACGCACAACGGGGAGCTGTTTTTT. Amino acids: CASSGGTHNGELFF. The gene calls are TRBV9 and TRBJ2-2; D might be TRBD1 or TRBD2, each matching 5 bases. Germline V CDR1 and CDR2: SGDLS, YYNGEE. The CDR3 extends over 14 amino acids. Trimming took off 3 bases at V and 7 bases at J, with 13 bases between the two ends. The full variable domain, its missing parts supplied by reference TRBV9 and TRBJ2-2, is DSGVTQTPKHLITATGQRVTLRCSPRSGDLSVYWYQQSLDQGLQFLIQYYNGEERAKGNILERFSAQQFPDLHSELNLSSLELGDSALYFCASSGGTHNGELFFGEGSRLTVL.